This T cell receptor beta chain stems from a study of T cell responses to AZD1222 COVID-19 vaccine. Whole-study results and caveats: Among those given AZD1222, only six were seropositive at baseline. Nearly half of unique spike-specific TCRs reportedly avoided B.1.351 and B.1.1.7 mutated regions.

This CDR3 has 14 amino acids. V was pared by 4 bases and J by 0 bases, with 7 bases between. Germline values: CDR1 SNHLY, CDR2 FYNNEI. Worth noting for this clone: Its specificity is not known.

The method was immunoSEQ multiplex PCR; TCRdb's version includes in-frame clones alone and lacks a portion of them. The sample contains under 150,000 clones, under 95% of which appear only once. This TCR was sampled from an adult in good health. The J gene is TRBJ2-1, the V gene TRBV2; tentatively, D is TRBD2 (6 bases). The sample was peripheral blood, taken on day 0 of AZD1222 vaccination. The chain's CDR3 is CASSVADSYNEQFF. The CDR3 DNA follows: TGTGCCAGCAGTGTAGCGGACTCCTACAATGAGCAGTTCTTC.